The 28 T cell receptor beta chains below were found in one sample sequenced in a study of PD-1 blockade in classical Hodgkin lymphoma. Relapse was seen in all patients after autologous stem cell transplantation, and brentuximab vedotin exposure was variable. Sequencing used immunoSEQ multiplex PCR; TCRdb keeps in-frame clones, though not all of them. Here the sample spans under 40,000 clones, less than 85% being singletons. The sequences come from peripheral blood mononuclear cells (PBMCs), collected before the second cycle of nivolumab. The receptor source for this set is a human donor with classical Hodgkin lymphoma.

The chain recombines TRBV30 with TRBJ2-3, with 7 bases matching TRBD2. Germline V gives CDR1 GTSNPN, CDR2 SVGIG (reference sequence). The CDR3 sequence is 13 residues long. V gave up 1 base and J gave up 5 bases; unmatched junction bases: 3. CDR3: CAWSAGGRDTQYF. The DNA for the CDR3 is TGTGCCTGGAGTGCGGGGGGACGAGATACGCAGTATTTT.

CDR3 nucleotides: TGTGCCAGCAGCCGCCAGATGAACACCGGGGAGCTGTTTTTT. This sequence encodes CASSRQMNTGELFF. The chain employs TRBV5-6 and TRBJ2-2, with D hard to call. Deletions cut 4 bases from V and 1 base from J, with 8 bases between. Germline loops: CDR1 SGHDT, CDR2 YYEEEE. The length of the CDR3 is 14 residues. The full variable domain, its missing parts supplied by reference TRBV5-6 and TRBJ2-2, is DAGVTQSPTHLIKTRGQQVTLRCSPKSGHDTVSWYQQALGQGPQFIFQYYEEEERQRGNFPDRFSGHQFPNYSSELNVNALLLGDSALYLCASSRQMNTGELFFGEGSRLTVL.

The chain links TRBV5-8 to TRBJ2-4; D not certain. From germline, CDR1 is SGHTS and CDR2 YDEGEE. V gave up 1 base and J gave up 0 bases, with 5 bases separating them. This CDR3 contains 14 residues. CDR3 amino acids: CASSLSVAKNIQYF. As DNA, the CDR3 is TGTGCCAGCAGCTTGTCAGTAGCCAAAAACATTCAGTACTTC.

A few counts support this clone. CDR3 bases: TGTGCCAGCAGCCAAACCCCGGAGGTCAACTATGGCTACACCTTC. Translating gives CASSQTPEVNYGYTF. This chain uses TRBV4-2 with TRBJ1-2; D remains unclear. This CDR3 contains 15 residues. V was trimmed by 2 bases and J by 2 bases, leaving 12 bases between them. Germline values: CDR1 LGHNA, CDR2 YNFKEQ.

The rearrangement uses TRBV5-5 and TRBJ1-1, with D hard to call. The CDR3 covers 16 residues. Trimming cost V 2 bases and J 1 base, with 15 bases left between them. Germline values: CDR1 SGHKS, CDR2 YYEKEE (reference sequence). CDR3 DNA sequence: TGTGCCAGCAGCTTTGGGGAGCGGAGACCGAACACTGAAGCTTTCTTT. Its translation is CASSFGERRPNTEAFF.

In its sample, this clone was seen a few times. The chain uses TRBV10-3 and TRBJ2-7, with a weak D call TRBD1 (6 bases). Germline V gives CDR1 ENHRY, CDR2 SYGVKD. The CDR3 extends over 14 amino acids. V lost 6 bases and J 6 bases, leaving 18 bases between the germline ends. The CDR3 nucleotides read TGTGCCATCAGAAAACAGGGAGCTGGCAGCGAGCAGTACTTC. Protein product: CAIRKQGAGSEQYF.

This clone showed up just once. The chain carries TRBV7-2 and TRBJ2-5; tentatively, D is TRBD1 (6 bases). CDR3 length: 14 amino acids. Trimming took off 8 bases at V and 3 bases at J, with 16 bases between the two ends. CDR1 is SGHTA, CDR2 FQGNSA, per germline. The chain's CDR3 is CASGTTDRKETQYF. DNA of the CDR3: TGTGCCAGCGGGACAACCGACAGAAAAGAGACCCAGTACTTC.

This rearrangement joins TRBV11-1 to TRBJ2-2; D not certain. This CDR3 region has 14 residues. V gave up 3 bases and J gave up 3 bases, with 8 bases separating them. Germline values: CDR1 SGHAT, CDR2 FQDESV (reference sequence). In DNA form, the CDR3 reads TGTGCCAGCAGCTTGGACCAGTACACCGGGGAGCTGTTTTTT. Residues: CASSLDQYTGELFF.

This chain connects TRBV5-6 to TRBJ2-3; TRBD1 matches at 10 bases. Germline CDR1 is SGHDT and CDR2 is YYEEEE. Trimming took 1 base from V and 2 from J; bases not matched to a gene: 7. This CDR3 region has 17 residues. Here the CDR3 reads CASSLTGTGAFTDTQYF. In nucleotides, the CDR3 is TGTGCCAGCAGCTTGACCGGGACAGGGGCGTTCACAGATACGCAGTATTTT.

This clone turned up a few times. For the CDR3, the DNA is TGCGCCAGCAGCCCATTACAGGGACTCCCTCTGGAGTTCTCTAATTCACCCCTCCACTTT. This translates into CASSPLQGLPLEFSNSPLHF. The V and J genes are TRBV4-1 and TRBJ1-6, with D possibly matching TRBD1 (6 bases). V lost 4 bases to trimming and J lost 6 bases, with 28 bases between them. This CDR3 region has 20 residues. Germline CDR1 and CDR2: MGHRA and YSYEKL.

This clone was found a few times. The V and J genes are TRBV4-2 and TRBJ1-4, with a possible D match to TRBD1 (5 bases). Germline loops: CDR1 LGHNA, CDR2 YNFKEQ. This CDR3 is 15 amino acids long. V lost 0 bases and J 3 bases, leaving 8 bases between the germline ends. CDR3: CASSQEEQANEKLFF. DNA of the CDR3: TGTGCCAGCAGCCAAGAGGAACAGGCTAATGAAAAACTGTTTTTT.

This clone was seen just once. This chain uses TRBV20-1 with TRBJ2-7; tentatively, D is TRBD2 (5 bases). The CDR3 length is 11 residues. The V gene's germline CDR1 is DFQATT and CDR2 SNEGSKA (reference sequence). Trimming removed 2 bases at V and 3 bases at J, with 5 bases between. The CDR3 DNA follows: TGCAGTGCTAGACGGGGCTACGAGCAGTACTTC. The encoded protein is CSARRGYEQYF.

The CDR3 nucleotides are TGTGCCAGCAGCTCCGGCAGAAGAAACACCATATATTTT. Protein product: CASSSGRRNTIYF. This rearrangement joins TRBV7-2 to TRBJ1-3; D is unclear. The CDR3 has 13 residues. V was trimmed by 4 bases and J by 5 bases, leaving 9 bases between them. Germline lookup yields CDR1 SGHTA and CDR2 FQGNSA.

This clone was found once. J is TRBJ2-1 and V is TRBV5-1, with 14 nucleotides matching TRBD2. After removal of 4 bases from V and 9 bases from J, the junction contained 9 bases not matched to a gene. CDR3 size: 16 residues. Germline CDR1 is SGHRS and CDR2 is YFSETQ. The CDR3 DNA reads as TGCGCCAGCAGCCCCCTGACTAGCGGGGGGGCCGGTGAGCAGTTCTTC. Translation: CASSPLTSGGAGEQFF.

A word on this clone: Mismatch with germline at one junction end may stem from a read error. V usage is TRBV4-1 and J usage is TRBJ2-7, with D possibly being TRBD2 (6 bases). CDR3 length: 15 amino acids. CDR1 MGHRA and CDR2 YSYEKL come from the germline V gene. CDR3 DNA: TGTGCCAGCAGCCGGGGGACGGGCGAGGGTTACGAGCAGTACTTC. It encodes CASSRGTGEGYEQYF.

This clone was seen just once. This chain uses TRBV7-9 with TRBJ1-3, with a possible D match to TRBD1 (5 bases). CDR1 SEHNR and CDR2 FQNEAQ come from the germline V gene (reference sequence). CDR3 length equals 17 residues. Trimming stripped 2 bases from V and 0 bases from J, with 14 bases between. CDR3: CASSLKGPLSSGNTIYF. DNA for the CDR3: TGTGCCAGCAGCTTAAAGGGACCTTTGAGCTCTGGAAACACCATATATTTT.

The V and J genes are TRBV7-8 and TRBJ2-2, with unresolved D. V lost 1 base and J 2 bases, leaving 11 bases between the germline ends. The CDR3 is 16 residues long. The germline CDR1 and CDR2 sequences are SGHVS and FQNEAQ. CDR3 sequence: CASSLVLILNTGELFF. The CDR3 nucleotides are TGTGCCAGCAGCTTAGTTTTGATACTTAACACCGGGGAGCTGTTTTTT.

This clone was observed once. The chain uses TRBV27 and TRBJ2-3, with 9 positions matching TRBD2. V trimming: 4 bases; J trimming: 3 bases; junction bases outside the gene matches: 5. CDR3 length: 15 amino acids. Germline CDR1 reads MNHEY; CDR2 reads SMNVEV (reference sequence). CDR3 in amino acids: CASSSALAGTDTQYF. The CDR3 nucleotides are TGTGCCAGCAGTTCTGCCCTAGCGGGGACAGATACGCAGTATTTT.

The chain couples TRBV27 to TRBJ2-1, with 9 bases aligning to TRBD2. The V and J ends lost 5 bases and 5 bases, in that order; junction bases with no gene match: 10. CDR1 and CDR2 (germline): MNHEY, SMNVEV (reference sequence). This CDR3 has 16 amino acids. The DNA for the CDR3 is TGTGCCAGCAGTCCGGCGGGAGCGGGGGGCCACAATGAGCAGTTCTTC. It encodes CASSPAGAGGHNEQFF.

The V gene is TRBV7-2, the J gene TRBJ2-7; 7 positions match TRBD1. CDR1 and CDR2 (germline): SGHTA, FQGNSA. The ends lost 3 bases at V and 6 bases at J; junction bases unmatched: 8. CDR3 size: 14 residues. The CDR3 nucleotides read TGTGCCAGCAGCTTTCTGCTCACAGGGGCCGAGCAGTACTTC. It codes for CASSFLLTGAEQYF. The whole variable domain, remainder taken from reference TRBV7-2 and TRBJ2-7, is GAGVSQSPSNKVTEKGKDVELRCDPISGHTALYWYRQSLGQGLEFLIYFQGNSAPDKSGLPSDRFSAERTGGSVSTLTIQRTQQEDSAVYLCASSFLLTGAEQYFGPGTRLTVT.

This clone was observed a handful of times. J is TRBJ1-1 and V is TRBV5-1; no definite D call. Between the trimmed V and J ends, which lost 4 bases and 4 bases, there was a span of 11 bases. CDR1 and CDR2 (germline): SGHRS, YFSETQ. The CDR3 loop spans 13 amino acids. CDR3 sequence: CASSPEGSTEAFF. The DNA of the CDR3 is TGCGCCAGCAGCCCCGAAGGGAGCACTGAAGCTTTCTTT.

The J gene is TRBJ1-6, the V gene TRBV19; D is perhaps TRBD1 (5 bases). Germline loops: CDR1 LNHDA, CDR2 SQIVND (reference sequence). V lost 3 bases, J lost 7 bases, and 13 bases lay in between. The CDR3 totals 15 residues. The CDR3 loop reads CASSMSGGGNSPLHF. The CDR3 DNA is TGTGCCAGTAGTATGAGTGGGGGTGGGAATTCACCCCTCCACTTT.

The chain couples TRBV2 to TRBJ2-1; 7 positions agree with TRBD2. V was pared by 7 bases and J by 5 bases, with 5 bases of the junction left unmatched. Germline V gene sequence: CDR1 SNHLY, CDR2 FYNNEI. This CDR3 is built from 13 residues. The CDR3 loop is CASTRGENNEQFF. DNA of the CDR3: TGTGCCAGCACACGGGGGGAAAACAATGAGCAGTTCTTC.

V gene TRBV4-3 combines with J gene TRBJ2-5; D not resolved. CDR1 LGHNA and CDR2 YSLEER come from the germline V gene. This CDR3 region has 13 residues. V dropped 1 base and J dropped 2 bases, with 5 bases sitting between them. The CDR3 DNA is TGCGCCAGCAGCCAAGGCCGTCAAGAGACCCAGTACTTC. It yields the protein CASSQGRQETQYF.

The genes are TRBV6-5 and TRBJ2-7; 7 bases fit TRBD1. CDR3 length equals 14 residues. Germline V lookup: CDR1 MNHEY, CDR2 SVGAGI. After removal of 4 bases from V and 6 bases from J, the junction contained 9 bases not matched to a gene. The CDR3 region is CASSSWTGPGEQYF. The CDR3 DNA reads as TGTGCCAGCAGTTCCTGGACAGGCCCGGGCGAGCAGTACTTC.

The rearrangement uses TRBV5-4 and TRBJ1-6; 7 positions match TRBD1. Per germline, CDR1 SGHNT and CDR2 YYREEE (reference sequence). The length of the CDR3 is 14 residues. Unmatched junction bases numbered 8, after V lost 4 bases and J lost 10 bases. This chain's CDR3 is CASSPQGTRSPLHF. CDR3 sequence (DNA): TGTGCCAGCAGCCCACAGGGGACACGCTCACCCCTCCACTTT.

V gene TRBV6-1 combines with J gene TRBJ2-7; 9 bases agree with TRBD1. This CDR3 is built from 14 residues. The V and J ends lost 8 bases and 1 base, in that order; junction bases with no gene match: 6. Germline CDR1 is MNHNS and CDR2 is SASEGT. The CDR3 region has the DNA TGTGCCAGCTTGGACAGGGGAGCATCCTACGAGCAGTACTTC. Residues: CASLDRGASYEQYF.

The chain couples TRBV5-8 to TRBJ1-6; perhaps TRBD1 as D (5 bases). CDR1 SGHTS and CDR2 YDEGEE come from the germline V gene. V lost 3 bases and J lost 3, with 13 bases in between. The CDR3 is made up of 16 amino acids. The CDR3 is CASSSTVSFYNSPLHF. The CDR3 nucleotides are TGTGCCAGCAGCTCGACAGTCTCCTTCTATAATTCACCCCTCCACTTT.